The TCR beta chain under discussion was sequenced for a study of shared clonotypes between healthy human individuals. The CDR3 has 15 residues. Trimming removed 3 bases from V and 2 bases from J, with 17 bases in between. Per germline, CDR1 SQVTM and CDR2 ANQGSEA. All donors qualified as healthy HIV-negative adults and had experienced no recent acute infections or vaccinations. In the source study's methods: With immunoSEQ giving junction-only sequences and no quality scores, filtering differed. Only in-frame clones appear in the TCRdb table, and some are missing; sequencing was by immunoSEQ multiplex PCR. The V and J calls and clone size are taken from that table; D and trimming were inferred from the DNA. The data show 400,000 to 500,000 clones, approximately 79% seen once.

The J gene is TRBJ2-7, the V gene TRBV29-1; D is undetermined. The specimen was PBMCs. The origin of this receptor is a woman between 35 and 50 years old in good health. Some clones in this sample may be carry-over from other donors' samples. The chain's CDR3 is CSVDVVSNLAYEQYF. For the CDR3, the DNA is TGCAGCGTTGACGTCGTTTCAAACTTAGCCTACGAGCAGTACTTC.